This T cell receptor beta chain was retrieved from a study of blood T cell repertoires in COVID-19. Measured with immunoSEQ multiplex PCR; TCRdb has only the in-frame clones, and not every one. The sample records approximately 220,000 clones, 80% to 85% being singletons. Sequences were obtained from peripheral blood. The receptor comes from a woman aged 25 to 39 who had recovered from COVID-19.

CDR3 in DNA: TGTGCCAGCAGCTTAAGGGGACAAAAAGAGACCCAGTACTTC. Its translation: CASSLRGQKETQYF. The V call is TRBV7-3, the J call TRBJ2-5, with D maybe TRBD1 (6 bases). V was trimmed by 1 base and J by 3 bases, leaving 9 bases between them. CDR3 size: 14 residues. The germline CDR1 and CDR2 sequences are SGHTA and FQGTGA.